This T cell receptor (beta chain) was documented in a study of blood T cell repertoires in COVID-19. Authors' methods: Scientists estimated how many nucleated cells there were by amplifying reference gene primers. Only in-frame clones appear in the TCRdb table, and some are missing; sequencing was by immunoSEQ multiplex PCR. That table supplies the V and J calls and clone size; D and trimming were determined from the DNA. This sample carries roughly 16,000 clones, 85% to 90% of them seen once, and the ten largest clones take approximately 34%. The V and J ends lost 3 bases and 2 bases respectively, with 8 bases between them. Germline lookup yields CDR1 SNHLY and CDR2 FYNNEI. The CDR3 loop spans 14 amino acids. This clone was counted once.

The rearrangement joins TRBV2 to TRBJ1-3, with a possible D match to TRBD1 (5 bases). The origin of this receptor is an elderly woman with COVID-19, enrolled during active disease. The sample was peripheral blood. CDR3 nucleotides: TGTGCCAGCAGTGATAGGGGAACTGGAAACACCATATATTTT. This gives the protein CASSDRGTGNTIYF.